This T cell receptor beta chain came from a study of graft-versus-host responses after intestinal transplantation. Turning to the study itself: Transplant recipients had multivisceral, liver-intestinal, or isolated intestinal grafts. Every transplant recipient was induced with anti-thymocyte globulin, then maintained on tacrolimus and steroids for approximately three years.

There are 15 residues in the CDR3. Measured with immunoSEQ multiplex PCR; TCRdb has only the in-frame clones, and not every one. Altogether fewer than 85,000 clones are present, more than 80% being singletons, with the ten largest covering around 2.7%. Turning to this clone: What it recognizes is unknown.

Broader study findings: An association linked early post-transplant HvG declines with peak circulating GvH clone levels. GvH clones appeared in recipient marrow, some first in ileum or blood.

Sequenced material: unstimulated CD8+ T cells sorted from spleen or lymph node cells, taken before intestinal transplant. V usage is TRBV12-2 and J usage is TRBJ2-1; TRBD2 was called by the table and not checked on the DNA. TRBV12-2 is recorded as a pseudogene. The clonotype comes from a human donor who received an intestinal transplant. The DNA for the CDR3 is TGTGCAAGTCGCTTTGGAGGGGCAACCTACAATGAGCAGTTCTTC. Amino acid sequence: CASRFGGATYNEQFF.